This T cell receptor (beta chain) was documented in a study of shared clonotypes between healthy human individuals. General observations from the study: Clonotype sharing across donors was expected to vary with sequencing depth.

Germline V gene sequence: CDR1 SGHNT, CDR2 YYREEE (reference sequence). The CDR3 is 13 residues long. The V gene lost 4 bases and the J gene lost 2 bases, with 8 bases spanning the gap. Of note for this clone: What it binds is not known.

In the authors' workflow: Filtering differed because ImmunoSEQ produced junction-only sequences that carried no quality scores. The table came from immunoSEQ multiplex PCR; TCRdb's copy has only in-frame clones and leaves some out. Clone size and the V and J calls come from that table; the DNA yielded D and trimming. The sample has about 1.9 million clones, around 93% seen once; the top ten hold 1.5% to 2%. Naive CD8 cells, CD45RO-negative and positively selected for CCR7, excluded terminally differentiated effector memory CD45RA+ cells. Healthy HIV-negative adults without recent acute infections or vaccinations served as donors.

This TCR came from a man younger than 30 in good health. Some clones in this sample may be carry-over from other donors' samples. The specimen sequenced was naive CD8+ T cells from PBMCs. This chain uses TRBV5-4 with TRBJ2-3; D is ambiguous. CDR3 residues: CASSMEPTDTQYF. DNA for the CDR3: TGTGCCAGCAGCATGGAACCCACAGATACGCAGTATTTT.